What follows are 2 T cell receptor beta chains derived from one specimen sequenced in a study of beta chain features in type 1 diabetes. Sequenced material consisted of expressed TCRB transcripts (all of the isolated RNA was reverse transcribed). Generated by immunoSEQ multiplex PCR, the TCRdb table keeps only in-frame clones and is missing some. This sample has some 240,000 clones, with 15% to 20% found just once. Study-wide results and limits: TCRB CDR3s were moderately but significantly shorter in Type 1 diabetes patients in all four CD4+ subsets.

The antigens of these receptors remain unknown. Sample: naive CD4+ T cells from blood. These receptors all stem from a man in his thirties or forties with type 1 diabetes.

The rearrangement uses TRBV7-3 and TRBJ2-3; no clear D gene. Germline CDR1 SGHTA, CDR2 FQGTGA. Trimming removed 2 bases from V and 0 bases from J, with 6 bases in between. The CDR3 has 14 amino acids. The CDR3 DNA sequence: TGTGCCAGCAGCTTAGGCACTAGCACAGATACGCAGTATTTT. It codes for CASSLGTSTDTQYF.

This chain links TRBV15 with TRBJ2-1, with 7 nucleotides matching TRBD2. Germline CDR1 reads LNHNV; CDR2 reads YYDKDF (reference sequence). This CDR3 spans 17 amino acids. The trim removed 0 bases at V and 7 bases at J, leaving 12 bases unmatched. CDR3 residues: CATSRDFSAGVTNEQFF. CDR3 DNA: TGTGCCACCAGCAGAGATTTCAGCGCGGGAGTGACAAATGAGCAGTTCTTC.